This note documents a single T cell receptor (beta chain) sequence. This record comes from a study of memory CD4+ T cells and cytomegalovirus serostatus. The sort gate was single viable CD3+CD4+CD8-CD45RO+ cells for memory CD4+ T cells. Data came from immunoSEQ multiplex PCR; TCRdb stores just in-frame clones and leaves some out. The table has about 44,000 clones, approximately 82% seen once. The germline V gene encodes CDR1 ENHRY and CDR2 SYGVKD. This CDR3 contains 13 residues. V lost 4 bases, J lost 0 bases, and 6 bases lay in between. The chain employs TRBV10-3 and TRBJ1-1; D uncertain. The sample consisted of memory CD4+ T cells from blood. This sequence originates from an adult in good health and CMV-seronegative. CDR3 in DNA: TGTGCCATCAGTGGGAAGTTGAACACTGAAGCTTTCTTT. This codes for CAISGKLNTEAFF.